The present T cell receptor (beta chain) was sequenced within a study of vaccination and CD4 T cells after COVID-19. Treatment indicated: approximately nine-day PBMC culture with coronavirus spike peptide pools or control peptides (ViraFEST assay). The germline gives CDR1 SNHLY, CDR2 FYNNEI. There are 15 residues in the CDR3. V dropped 8 bases and J dropped 9 bases, with 20 bases sitting between them. Cultured CD4+ T-cell DNA underwent Oncomine TCR Beta short-read sequencing. One entry per CDR3 protein results from TCRdb running MiXCR on the PCR reads. The profile shows tens of thousands of distinct CDR3 sequences, over 40% of them singletons. This clonotype turned up a few times. As yet, its antigen is unknown.

Sequenced material: CD4+ T cells from blood, cultured in vitro. The receptor comes from a human donor who had recovered from COVID-19. J is TRBJ1-6 and V is TRBV2; D perhaps matches TRBD1 (5 bases). CDR3 coding DNA: TGTGCCAGCTTAGCGGGGCCGCCGAAAATTTCACCCCTCCACTTT. Translating it yields CASLAGPPKISPLHF.